The next 10 T cell receptor beta chains were all read from a single sample in a study of blood T cells in healthy people across ages. Next came a second PCR, run for about 7 to 12 cycles, which used a sample-barcoded 5' primer along with a J-beta primer mix. TCRdb processed the 5' RACE reads anew with MiXCR; each CDR3 protein has one entry. Of more than 1 million distinct CDR3 sequences listed, under 55% are singletons. Sequencing input: blood. Every receptor here comes from a woman between 55 and 75 years old in good health.

The chain carries TRBV6-5 and TRBJ2-7; 8 nucleotides align to TRBD2. The CDR3 runs to 15 residues. Germline V lookup: CDR1 MNHEY, CDR2 SVGAGI. The V gene end was trimmed by 0 bases and the J gene end by 6 bases; junction bases not matched to a gene: 7. The CDR3 nucleotides read TGTGCCAGCAGTTACTCAGCCGGGAGGGGGGGCGAGCAGTACTTC. It encodes CASSYSAGRGGEQYF.

The chain has TRBV6-2 or TRBV6-3 and TRBJ2-7; D gene uncertain. The ends were cut back, 6 bases at V and 6 bases at J, with 18 bases in the middle. CDR3 length equals 14 residues. CDR1 and CDR2 from the germline V gene are MNHEY and SVGEGT. The CDR3 is CASSTNLKPGEQYF. Written as DNA, the CDR3 is TGTGCCAGCAGCACAAATTTAAAACCTGGCGAGCAGTACTTC.

This clonotype was counted only a few times. The V call is TRBV28, the J call TRBJ1-2, with 7 positions matching TRBD1. This CDR3 region has 15 residues. The V segment lost 5 bases and the J segment 6 bases; nucleotides outside the gene matches: 12. The germline V gene has CDR1 MDHEN and CDR2 SYDVKM. The CDR3 region is CASSASTGFQDGYTF. Here the CDR3 DNA reads TGTGCCAGCAGTGCATCGACAGGGTTTCAGGATGGCTACACCTTC.

The rearrangement uses TRBV20-1 and TRBJ2-7; 8 bases map to TRBD2. The germline gives CDR1 DFQATT, CDR2 SNEGSKA (reference sequence). The length of the CDR3 is 12 residues. The V and J ends lost 7 bases and 1 base, in that order; junction bases with no gene match: 3. CDR3 protein: CSVSGDSYEQYF. CDR3 in DNA: TGCAGTGTTAGCGGGGATTCCTACGAGCAGTACTTC.

This chain connects TRBV20-1 to TRBJ2-3; a possible D gene is TRBD2 (6 bases). CDR3 length equals 14 residues. Trimming took off 6 bases at V and 5 bases at J, with 18 bases between the two ends. In germline, CDR1 is DFQATT, CDR2 SNEGSKA (reference sequence). In DNA, the CDR3 is TGCAGTGCCCACGAGATTTTTAGCGGAGATACGCAGTATTTT. Encoded protein: CSAHEIFSGDTQYF.

The chain combines TRBV20-1 with TRBJ2-7, with 11 bases lining up with TRBD2. V lost 3 bases and J lost 7; bases outside the gene matches: 14. CDR1 and CDR2 (germline): DFQATT, SNEGSKA (reference sequence). This CDR3 has 16 amino acids. Here the CDR3 reads CSASAVGLAGYNEQYF. The CDR3 DNA reads as TGCAGTGCTAGTGCCGTCGGACTAGCGGGCTACAATGAGCAGTACTTC.

The gene calls are TRBV6-2 or TRBV6-3 and TRBJ1-5; D call uncertain. Between the trimmed V and J ends, which lost 2 bases and 7 bases, there was a span of 3 bases. CDR1 is MNHEY and CDR2 is SVGEGT in the germline V gene. The CDR3 loop spans 11 amino acids. The CDR3 region is CASSYPQPQHF. Written as DNA, the CDR3 is TGTGCCAGCAGTTACCCCCAGCCCCAGCATTTT.

Here the CDR3 reads CSATPGGNTEAFF. DNA of the CDR3: TGCAGTGCCACCCCAGGGGGGAACACTGAAGCTTTCTTT. V usage is TRBV20-1 and J usage is TRBJ1-1; TRBD1 agrees at 7 bases. This CDR3 has 13 residues. Germline CDR1 and CDR2: DFQATT and SNEGSKA (reference sequence). V dropped 6 bases and J dropped 1; count of bases not matched to a gene: 5.

The table lists this clonotype with a few counts. The J gene is TRBJ2-7, the V gene TRBV5-1; tentatively, D is TRBD1 (5 bases). V gave up 4 bases and J gave up 5 bases, with 16 bases separating them. There are 14 residues in the CDR3. Germline CDR1 reads SGHRS; CDR2 reads YFSETQ. CDR3 amino acids: CASSETVGPDEQYF. CDR3 sequence (DNA): TGCGCCAGCAGCGAGACAGTTGGCCCTGACGAGCAGTACTTC. Combining the CDR3 with reference TRBV5-1 and TRBJ2-7 gives the whole variable domain KAGVTQTPRYLIKTRGQQVTLSCSPISGHRSVSWYQQTPGQGLQFLFEYFSETQRNKGNFPGRFSGRQFSNSRSEMNVSTLELGDSALYLCASSETVGPDEQYFGPGTRLTVT.

Many counts were recorded for this clonotype. The chain uses TRBV29-1 and TRBJ2-5; 9 bases match TRBD1. The germline V gene encodes CDR1 SQVTM and CDR2 ANQGSEA. This CDR3 has 13 amino acids. V shed 7 bases and J 5 bases; nucleotides not matched to a gene: 8. The CDR3 nucleotides are TGCAGCGCCCAACAGGGGGCGGGTGAGACCCAGTACTTC. This translates into CSAQQGAGETQYF.